This TCR beta chain was obtained from a study of OX40 agonist ivuxolimab in advanced cancers. Looking at the study overall: Ivuxolimab was an agonistic, fully human IgG2 monoclonal antibody directed against OX40 (CD134), a costimulatory receptor. Intravenous ivuxolimab was administered to patients every 2 weeks at six dose levels: 0.01, 0.1, 0.3, 1.5, 3 and 10 mg/kg. Among the 50 to 55 dose-escalation patients, 19 had hepatocellular carcinoma, about 15 melanoma, 9 renal cell carcinoma and 9 head and neck cancer. The dose-escalation cohort was around 84% male with a mean age of around 62 years, ranging from 23 to 79. Prior anti-PD-1, anti-PD-L1 or anti-CTLA-4 therapy was permitted, and checkpoint inhibitors had been received by less than 45% of dose-escalation patients. Three dose-escalation patients achieved partial responses, one with hepatocellular carcinoma and two with cutaneous melanoma. Peripheral TCRbeta sequencing was intended to test whether TCR sequence diversity was altered and clonal T-cell expansion was caused by ivuxolimab. The paper describes the monotherapy dose-escalation part (N of about 47 patients) of the phase I trial of ivuxolimab. The paper's findings and limits, for the study overall: After ivuxolimab, expanded clones were on average more numerous among CD8+ T cells than among CD4+ T cells. Antigen specificity was not determined for the clonally expanded peripheral T cells. Partial responders in the 0.1-3.0 mg/kg groups had among the lowest normalized peripheral clonal expansion, especially among CD8+ T cells. At doses of 0.1 to 3.0 mg/kg, clonal expansion of both CD4+ and CD8+ T cells in blood was seen between baseline and week 6. Low levels of normalized T-cell clonal expansion were also seen in some nonresponding patients.

Patients with a history of autoimmune disease or receiving systemic immunosuppression were excluded from the trial. Peripheral blood for TCR sequencing was collected from all dose cohorts at baseline, on cycle 4 day 1, and on cycle 7 day 1. The samples were drawn from a first-in-human, open-label, multicenter phase I dose-escalation trial of ivuxolimab. Adults with locally advanced or metastatic melanoma, renal cell carcinoma, hepatocellular carcinoma or head and neck squamous cell carcinoma were enrolled in the trial. Before TCR sequencing, CD4+ T cells and CD8+ T cells were sorted from peripheral blood as separate populations. Trimming takes 2 bases off V and 4 bases off J; junction bases not matched to a gene: 3. Including the terminal cysteine and phenylalanine, the CDR3 comprises 13 residues. Only the CDR3 portion is preserved as DNA: 39 bases, with reading frame beginning at the first base. For CDR1 and CDR2, the germline V gene (reference sequence) lists GTSNPN and SVGIG.

Genomic DNA was isolated from the sorted cells so that the TCRbeta CDR3 region could be sequenced. The immunoSEQ Assay was used for sequencing of TCRbeta CDR3 regions. TCRdb retrieved this table from immuneACCESS and kept in-frame rearrangements only. Not all clones are present; in checked studies, unresolved V genes account for under half, and no reason is known for the remainder. For this sample the table gives some 17,000 clones, of which around 86% were detected only once. The top ten constitute roughly 34% of the sample. This clone was counted only a few times. Its specific antigen is unknown. There are no base qualities to consult, and no much larger clone falls within one base.

The material was CD4+ or CD8+ T cells sorted from blood, obtained in a trial of the OX40 agonist ivuxolimab. The sequence joins TRBV30 to TRBJ1-2; 8 junctional bases match TRBD1. The TCR was taken from an adult with an advanced solid tumor such as melanoma, head and neck, liver or kidney cancer. The DNA is TGTGCCTGGAGTTCCGGGACAGGCTATGGCTACACCTTC. Translated, it gives CAWSSGTGYGYTF. Joined to the reference TRBV30 and TRBJ1-2 proteins, this CDR3 gives the full variable domain: SQTIHQWPATLVQPVGSPLSLECTVEGTSNPNLYWYRQAAGRGLQLLFYSVGIGQISSEVPQNLSASRPQDRQFILSSKKLLLSDSGFYLCAWSSGTGYGYTFGSGTRLTVV.